The 20 T cell receptor beta chains below were found in one sample sequenced in a study of T-cell memory formation after mild COVID-19. TCRdb reprocessed the 5' RACE reads via MiXCR and lists one record per CDR3 protein. The sample records about 340,000 distinct CDR3 sequences, about 16% being singletons. Sample: PBMCs or a T cell subset sorted from them (not recorded which). These receptors came from a man between 18 and 35 years old who had mild COVID-19 (a few samples of this study predate the infection). Cell type and time point are not known.

This clonotype was seen once. The CDR3 region is CASSQADGNYGYTF. CDR3 bases: TGCGCCAGCAGCCAAGCCGACGGAAACTATGGCTACACCTTC. This chain links TRBV4-3 with TRBJ1-2; D not resolved. The germline CDR1 and CDR2 sequences are LGHNA and YSLEER. This CDR3 has 14 amino acids. The V end was cut by 1 base, the J end by 2 bases, with 8 bases between.

V is TRBV2 and J is TRBJ2-2; D remains unclear. CDR1 is SNHLY, CDR2 FYNNEI, per germline. The CDR3 length is 13 residues. Trimming took off 7 bases at V and 0 bases at J, with 6 bases between the two ends. CDR3 bases: TGTGCCAGCACAATCGCGAACACCGGGGAGCTGTTTTTT. The encoded protein is CASTIANTGELFF.

V and J are TRBV4-1 and TRBJ2-7; tentative D call: TRBD1 (5 bases). V gave up 2 bases and J gave up 1 base, with 6 bases separating them. The CDR3 is made up of 13 amino acids. The germline gives CDR1 MGHRA, CDR2 YSYEKL. Here the CDR3 reads CASSQQGSYEQYF. CDR3 nucleotide sequence: TGCGCCAGCAGCCAACAGGGTTCCTACGAGCAGTACTTC.

This clonotype was observed once. The V call is TRBV29-1, the J call TRBJ1-2; D ambiguous. V was clipped by 7 bases and J by 0 bases, with 9 bases between them. The germline V gene encodes CDR1 SQVTM and CDR2 ANQGSEA. CDR3 length equals 12 residues. CDR3: CSAQEANYGYTF. CDR3 coding DNA: TGCAGCGCTCAAGAAGCTAACTATGGCTACACCTTC. Together with reference TRBV29-1 and TRBJ1-2, the CDR3 gives the full variable domain: SAVISQKPSRDICQRGTSLTIQCQVDSQVTMMFWYRQQPGQSLTLIATANQGSEATYESGFVIDKFPISRPNLTFSTLTVSNMSPEDSSIYLCSAQEANYGYTFGSGTRLTVV.

Written as DNA, the CDR3 is TGCAGTGCTAGAGATCTGGGGACAGGGTTGAATACGCAGTATTTT. Translating gives CSARDLGTGLNTQYF. The gene calls are TRBV20-1 and TRBJ2-3; 9 bases align to TRBD1. This CDR3 region has 15 residues. Trimming at V came to 0 bases and at J to 7 bases, leaving 8 bases not matched to a gene. The germline V gene has CDR1 DFQATT and CDR2 SNEGSKA (reference sequence).

This clonotype was picked up many times. The rearrangement uses TRBV4-3 and TRBJ1-1; D call uncertain. Germline loops: CDR1 LGHNA, CDR2 YSLEER. V shed 1 base and J shed 11 bases, with 14 bases lying between them. CDR3 size: 13 residues. In DNA, the CDR3 is TGCGCCAGCAGCCAAGGGAATTCTGGTTGGGCTTTCTTT. Protein: CASSQGNSGWAFF.

Only a few counts were recorded for this clonotype. The gene calls are TRBV18 and TRBJ2-1; 9 nucleotides match TRBD1. The V segment lost 1 base and the J segment 9 bases; nucleotides outside the gene matches: 10. This CDR3 contains 16 residues. The germline CDR1 and CDR2 sequences are KGHSH and LQKENI. CDR3 in amino acids: CASSPQGPGTGSEQFF. CDR3 bases: TGTGCCAGCTCACCACAAGGTCCCGGGACAGGGAGTGAGCAGTTCTTC.

J is TRBJ1-4 and V is TRBV6-5; D is perhaps TRBD1 (5 bases). Trimming took 3 bases from V and 0 from J, leaving 8 bases between them. The CDR3 sequence is 15 residues long. Germline V CDR1 and CDR2: MNHEY, SVGAGI. CDR3 protein: CASSYGGATNEKLFF. The CDR3 DNA is TGTGCCAGCAGTTATGGGGGTGCAACTAATGAAAAACTGTTTTTT.

This clonotype was seen only a few times. The chain is built from TRBV24-1 and TRBJ2-3, with D perhaps matching TRBD1 or TRBD2 (6 bases each). V was clipped by 10 bases and J by 1 base, with 11 bases between them. Germline loops: CDR1 KGHDR, CDR2 SFDVKD. The CDR3 is made up of 13 amino acids. This chain's CDR3 is CATEGDRTDTQYF. CDR3 coding DNA: TGTGCCACGGAGGGGGACCGCACAGATACGCAGTATTTT.

This clonotype was observed a few times. The chain recombines TRBV11-2 with TRBJ2-4; a weak D match, TRBD2 (6 bases). The CDR3 has 15 amino acids. V shed 2 bases and J shed 1 base, with 9 bases lying between them. Germline-derived CDR1 and CDR2 are SGHAT and FQNNGV. The CDR3 here is CASSLIRGAKNIQYF. CDR3 sequence (DNA): TGTGCCAGCAGCTTAATTCGGGGGGCCAAAAACATTCAGTACTTC.

This chain joins TRBV18 and TRBJ2-7; TRBD2 matches at 9 bases. Germline-derived CDR1 and CDR2 are KGHSH and LQKENI. The ends lost 3 bases at V and 3 bases at J; junction bases unmatched: 6. The CDR3 length is 15 residues. The CDR3 is CASSPIRTSDYEQYF. DNA of the CDR3: TGTGCCAGCTCACCGATTAGGACTAGCGACTACGAGCAGTACTTC. The full variable domain, completed using reference TRBV18 and TRBJ2-7, is NAGVMQNPRHLVRRRGQEARLRCSPMKGHSHVYWYRQLPEEGLKFMVYLQKENIIDESGMPKERFSAEFPKEGPSILRIQQVVRGDSAAYFCASSPIRTSDYEQYFGPGTRLTVT.

This clonotype has just a few counts. The chain recombines TRBV6-2 or TRBV6-3 with TRBJ1-2; no clear D gene. The CDR3 is 14 amino acids. Germline V lookup: CDR1 MNHEY, CDR2 SVGEGT. Trimming took 0 bases from V and 4 from J, leaving 9 bases between them. The CDR3 here is CASSYSVRTYGYTF. The CDR3, as DNA: TGTGCCAGCAGTTACTCGGTCAGGACCTATGGCTACACCTTC.

The rearrangement links TRBV24-1 to TRBJ2-1; tentative D call: TRBD1 (5 bases). There are 18 residues in the CDR3. Germline V lookup: CDR1 KGHDR, CDR2 SFDVKD. Trimming removed 3 bases from V and 0 bases from J, with 17 bases in between. Written as DNA, the CDR3 is TGTGCCACCAGTGATAGTTCGACAGTACTTAGCTCCTACAATGAGCAGTTCTTC. Protein product: CATSDSSTVLSSYNEQFF.

This clonotype was observed a few times. This chain uses TRBV5-1 with TRBJ2-5, with D hard to call. Germline V gene lookup returns CDR1 SGHRS and CDR2 YFSETQ. V gave up 4 bases and J gave up 2 bases, with 9 bases separating them. The length of the CDR3 is 13 residues. Here the CDR3 reads CASSELRQETQYF. Written as DNA, the CDR3 is TGCGCCAGCAGCGAGCTCAGACAAGAGACCCAGTACTTC.

In its sample, this clonotype was seen a few times. The chain employs TRBV7-9 and TRBJ2-3; the match to TRBD2 covers 7 bases. CDR1 and CDR2 from the germline V gene are SEHNR and FQNEAQ (reference sequence). This CDR3 is 15 amino acids long. J lost 2 bases, V lost 5 bases, and 7 bases had no gene match. Written as DNA, the CDR3 is TGTGCCAGCAGCGAGACTAGCTTTCACACAGATACGCAGTATTTT. Its protein is CASSETSFHTDTQYF.

This clonotype was detected a few times. The rearrangement joins TRBV6-2 or TRBV6-3 to TRBJ2-7, with 7 bases lining up with TRBD2. V gave up 8 bases and J gave up 0 bases; unmatched junction bases: 7. The length of the CDR3 is 14 residues. From germline, CDR1 is MNHEY and CDR2 SVGEGT. CDR3: CASHRDYNSYEQYF. CDR3 DNA sequence: TGTGCCAGCCACCGGGACTACAACTCCTACGAGCAGTACTTC.

This clonotype was detected a few times. V and J are TRBV12-3 or TRBV12-4 and TRBJ1-2, with D perhaps matching TRBD1 (6 bases). This CDR3 is 16 amino acids long. Trimming took 3 bases from V and 6 from J, leaving 20 bases between them. Here the CDR3 reads CASSLRAWRRGDGYTF. Written as DNA, the CDR3 is TGTGCCAGCAGTTTGAGGGCGTGGAGGAGGGGGGATGGCTACACCTTC.

This clonotype was observed a few times. V is TRBV6-2 or TRBV6-3 and J is TRBJ1-4, with D maybe TRBD1 (5 bases). The germline V gene has CDR1 MNHEY and CDR2 SVGEGT. V was trimmed by 4 bases and J by 8 bases, leaving 14 bases between them. The CDR3 spans 14 residues. The chain's CDR3 is CASSLPGRREKLFF. The CDR3 DNA is TGTGCCAGCAGTTTGCCGGGGCGTCGAGAAAAACTGTTTTTT.

The rearrangement links TRBV7-2 to TRBJ1-1; a weak D match, TRBD1 (6 bases). From germline, CDR1 is SGHTA and CDR2 FQGNSA. The V gene lost 5 bases and the J gene lost 2 bases, with 12 bases spanning the gap. This CDR3 is 14 amino acids long. In DNA, the CDR3 is TGTGCCAGCAGCGGAAAGGGGGGTAACACTGAAGCTTTCTTT. This encodes CASSGKGGNTEAFF.

Ten or more counts support this clonotype. V gene TRBV7-2 combines with J gene TRBJ2-1; D is unclear. V lost 1 base and J 9 bases, leaving 10 bases between the germline ends. Germline V lookup: CDR1 SGHTA, CDR2 FQGNSA. This CDR3 spans 13 amino acids. DNA of the CDR3: TGTGCCAGCAGCTTAGTCGGCGATAGTGAGCAGTTCTTC. Translating it yields CASSLVGDSEQFF.